These 8 T cell receptor beta chains were sequenced from one sample in a study of Graves' ophthalmopathy and Graves' hyperthyroidism. Amplification of TCR beta CDR3 regions used RNA transcripts. HTBI primers served in a first-round RT-PCR, which a second-round multiplex PCR followed. Via MiXCR, TCRdb re-called the multiplex PCR reads, giving one row per CDR3 protein. The data show approximately 160,000 distinct CDR3 sequences, roughly 36% seen once. Sequencing was done on a sample of peripheral blood. These receptors originate from a man aged 30 to 39 with Graves' ophthalmopathy.

This clonotype was picked up a small number of times. J is TRBJ2-5 and V is TRBV7-9; D remains ambiguous. The CDR3 is 17 residues long. V lost 3 bases and J 2 bases, leaving 19 bases between the germline ends. Germline loops: CDR1 SEHNR, CDR2 FQNEAQ (reference sequence). The CDR3: CASSLQRHGNLQETQYF. The DNA of the CDR3 is TGTGCCAGCAGCTTGCAGAGACACGGAAATTTACAAGAGACCCAGTACTTC.

In nucleotides, the CDR3 is TGTGCCAGCAGCCACCCCTACGGGAGGTCTGGCTACACCTTC. Translated: CASSHPYGRSGYTF. V and J are TRBV6-1 and TRBJ1-2, with D hard to call. Trimming shortened V by 6 bases and J by 7 bases, and 18 bases separated the two germline ends. The CDR3 consists of 14 residues. The V gene's germline CDR1 is MNHNS and CDR2 SASEGT.

V and J are TRBV7-2 and TRBJ2-4; possible D gene TRBD1, 5 bases. The CDR3 sequence is 14 residues long. Germline V gene lookup returns CDR1 SGHTA and CDR2 FQGNSA. V was shortened by 5 bases and J by 3 bases, with 11 bases between the two germline ends. For the CDR3, the DNA is TGTGCCAGCAGCAACGACAGATACAAAAACATTCAGTACTTC. Translated, it gives CASSNDRYKNIQYF.

This clonotype was found many times. The chain carries TRBV6-5 and TRBJ1-3; weak D call: TRBD1 (5 bases). In germline, CDR1 is MNHEY, CDR2 SVGAGI. The V and J ends lost 2 bases and 0 bases respectively, with 5 bases between them. The CDR3 extends over 14 amino acids. The CDR3 DNA is TGTGCCAGCAGTTACGACAGCTCTGGAAACACCATATATTTT. This sequence encodes CASSYDSSGNTIYF.

The sample holds many counts of this clonotype. The V call is TRBV29-1, the J call TRBJ1-2; D gene unclear. The germline V gene encodes CDR1 SQVTM and CDR2 ANQGSEA. This CDR3 comprises 14 residues. V was trimmed by 0 bases and J by 0 bases, leaving 8 bases between them. The CDR3 sequence: CSVEDGNANYGYTF. The CDR3 bases are TGCAGCGTTGAAGATGGTAACGCTAACTATGGCTACACCTTC.

The chain carries TRBV7-8 and TRBJ2-7; D is ambiguous. With 2 bases removed from V and 2 bases from J, the gap between germline ends came to 13 bases. This CDR3 spans 15 amino acids. Looked up from germline, CDR1 is SGHVS and CDR2 is FQNEAQ. The CDR3 region is CASSLNSLGAYEQYF. The CDR3 DNA reads TGTGCCAGCAGCTTAAACTCTCTTGGGGCCTACGAGCAGTACTTC.

The chain has TRBV11-2 and TRBJ2-7; 9 bases fit TRBD2. The CDR3 consists of 16 residues. Germline assignment: CDR1 SGHAT and CDR2 FQNNGV. With 3 bases clipped from V and 3 bases from J, the junction kept 9 bases outside the gene matches. CDR3 sequence reads: CASSLGVAGANYEQYF. The DNA for the CDR3 is TGTGCCAGCAGCTTGGGCGTAGCGGGAGCAAACTACGAGCAGTACTTC.

This clonotype was detected many times. The CDR3 spells CASSRSDTEAFF. The CDR3 coding sequence is TGTGCCAGCAGTCGGTCGGACACTGAAGCTTTCTTT. The gene calls are TRBV12-3 or TRBV12-4 and TRBJ1-1; D ambiguous. There are 12 residues in the CDR3. The ends were cut back, 5 bases at V and 3 bases at J, with 7 bases in the middle.